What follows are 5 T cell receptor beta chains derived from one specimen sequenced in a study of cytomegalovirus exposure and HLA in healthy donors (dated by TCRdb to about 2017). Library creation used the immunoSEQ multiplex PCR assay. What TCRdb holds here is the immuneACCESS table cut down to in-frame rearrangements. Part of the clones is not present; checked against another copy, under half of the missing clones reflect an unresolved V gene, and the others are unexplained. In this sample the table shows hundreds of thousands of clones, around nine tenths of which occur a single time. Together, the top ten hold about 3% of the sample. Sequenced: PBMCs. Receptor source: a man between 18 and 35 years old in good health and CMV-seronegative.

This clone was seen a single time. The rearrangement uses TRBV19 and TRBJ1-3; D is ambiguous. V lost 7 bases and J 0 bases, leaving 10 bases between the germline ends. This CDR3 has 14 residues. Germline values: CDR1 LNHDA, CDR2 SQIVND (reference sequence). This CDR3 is CASTTHDSGNTIYF. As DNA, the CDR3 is TGTGCCAGTACGACACATGACTCTGGAAACACCATATATTTT.

The CDR3 spells CASSVGTTRLQETQYF. The CDR3 DNA sequence: TGTGCCAGCAGCGTTGGGACTACCCGACTCCAAGAGACCCAGTACTTC. The chain links TRBV9 to TRBJ2-5; TRBD2 aligns across 7 bases. The CDR3 contains 16 residues. Germline V lookup: CDR1 SGDLS, CDR2 YYNGEE. The V gene end was trimmed by 2 bases and the J gene end by 1 base; junction bases not matched to a gene: 8.

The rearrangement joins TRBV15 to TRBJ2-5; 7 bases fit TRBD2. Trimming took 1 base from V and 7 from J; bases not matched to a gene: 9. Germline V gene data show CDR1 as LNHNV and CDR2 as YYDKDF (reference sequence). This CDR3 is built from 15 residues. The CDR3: CATSRASGEVGTQYF. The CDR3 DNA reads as TGTGCCACCAGCAGAGCAAGCGGGGAGGTTGGGACCCAGTACTTC.

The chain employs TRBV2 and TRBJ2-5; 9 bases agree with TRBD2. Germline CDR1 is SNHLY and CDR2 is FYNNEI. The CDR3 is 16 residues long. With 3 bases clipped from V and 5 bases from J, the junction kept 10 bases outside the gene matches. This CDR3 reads CASSDTGGGASETQYF. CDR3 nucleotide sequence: TGTGCCAGCAGTGATACAGGCGGGGGGGCATCCGAGACCCAGTACTTC.

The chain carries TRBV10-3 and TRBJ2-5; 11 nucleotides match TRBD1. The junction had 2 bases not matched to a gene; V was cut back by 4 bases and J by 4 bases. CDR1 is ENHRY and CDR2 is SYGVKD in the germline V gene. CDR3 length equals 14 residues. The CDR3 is CAISGGTGGETQYF. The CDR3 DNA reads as TGTGCCATCAGTGGTGGGACAGGGGGAGAGACCCAGTACTTC.